Below are 26 T cell receptor beta chains sequenced from a single sample in a study of cytomegalovirus exposure and HLA in healthy donors. PCR employed 60 Vbeta and 13 Jbeta primers. TCRdb's copy holds only in-frame clones and misses some; the assay was immunoSEQ multiplex PCR. The sample contains over 150,000 clones, 80% of which appear only once. Sample: PBMCs. These receptors all come from a boy aged 10-17 years in good health and CMV-seronegative.

The rearrangement links TRBV27 to TRBJ2-7; D is perhaps TRBD1 (6 bases). The CDR3 sequence is 17 residues long. V was shortened by 2 bases and J by 3 bases, with 20 bases between the two germline ends. Germline loops: CDR1 MNHEY, CDR2 SMNVEV (reference sequence). The CDR3 loop reads CASSLVPSQGSHYEQYF. CDR3 sequence (DNA): TGTGCCAGCAGTTTAGTTCCTTCACAGGGTTCTCACTACGAGCAGTACTTC.

The chain employs TRBV29-1 and TRBJ1-1; no clear D gene. V gave up 5 bases and J gave up 5 bases, with 18 bases separating them. This CDR3 is 14 amino acids long. Germline assignment: CDR1 SQVTM and CDR2 ANQGSEA. The CDR3 DNA follows: TGCAGCGTTCGGGGTTTGATTTCTGGGACTGAAGCTTTCTTT. This encodes CSVRGLISGTEAFF. The entire variable domain, with the rest obtained from reference TRBV29-1 and TRBJ1-1, is as follows: SAVISQKPSRDICQRGTSLTIQCQVDSQVTMMFWYRQQPGQSLTLIATANQGSEATYESGFVIDKFPISRPNLTFSTLTVSNMSPEDSSIYLCSVRGLISGTEAFFGQGTRLTVV.

The chain is built from TRBV7-9 and TRBJ2-1; D uncertain. The CDR3 runs 17 residues. V shed 5 bases and J shed 1 base, with 18 bases lying between them. Germline CDR1 is SEHNR and CDR2 is FQNEAQ (reference sequence). CDR3 residues: CASSPSVIANSYNEQFF. Here the CDR3 DNA reads TGTGCCAGCAGCCCCTCAGTTATCGCCAATTCCTACAATGAGCAGTTCTTC.

This chain links TRBV2 with TRBJ2-7; 8 positions match TRBD1. J was trimmed by 2 bases and V by 3 bases; bases with no gene match: 6. CDR1 is SNHLY and CDR2 is FYNNEI in the germline V gene. This CDR3 comprises 15 residues. CDR3 in amino acids: CASSDPADRAYEQYF. CDR3 bases: TGTGCCAGCAGTGACCCGGCGGACAGGGCCTACGAGCAGTACTTC.

This clone was found once. The chain recombines TRBV11-3 with TRBJ2-7; tentatively, D is TRBD1 (5 bases). CDR1 SGHNT and CDR2 YENEEA come from the germline V gene. The CDR3 runs to 13 residues. Trimming removed 5 bases from V and 5 bases from J, with 13 bases in between. The CDR3 protein is CASSHEQGDEQYF. CDR3 in DNA: TGTGCCAGCAGCCATGAACAAGGGGACGAGCAGTACTTC.

This clone was detected a few times. The chain carries TRBV7-9 and TRBJ1-6; TRBD1 matches 10 bases. The V and J ends lost 5 bases and 7 bases, in that order; junction bases with no gene match: 5. The CDR3 runs 15 residues. CDR1 is SEHNR, CDR2 FQNEAQ, per germline (reference sequence). The CDR3 spells CASSMGQGKNSPLHF. The CDR3 DNA sequence: TGTGCCAGCAGCATGGGACAGGGGAAGAATTCACCCCTCCACTTT.

This clone came up once. The chain carries TRBV7-2 and TRBJ2-5; TRBD1 is a possible D gene (5 bases). The V and J ends lost 5 bases and 4 bases respectively, with 14 bases between them. The CDR3 consists of 14 residues. The germline V gene encodes CDR1 SGHTA and CDR2 FQGNSA. The DNA of the CDR3 is TGTGCCAGCAGCCAGGGCTTATCCCGAGAGACCCAGTACTTC. It translates to CASSQGLSRETQYF.

The chain is built from TRBV19 and TRBJ1-2; 7 bases are a match to TRBD1. V gave up 5 bases and J gave up 4 bases; unmatched junction bases: 7. The length of the CDR3 is 14 residues. Germline lookup yields CDR1 LNHDA and CDR2 SQIVND (reference sequence). The DNA for the CDR3 is TGTGCCAGTAGTCAGCAGGGGGGAGGCTATGGCTACACCTTC. This codes for CASSQQGGGYGYTF.

The chain is built from TRBV27 and TRBJ2-5; D is uncertain. Germline V gene sequence: CDR1 MNHEY, CDR2 SMNVEV (reference sequence). V was clipped by 5 bases and J by 4 bases, with 14 bases between them. The CDR3 consists of 14 residues. CDR3 DNA sequence: TGTGCCAGCAGTACCGAATGGGCCCGAGAGACCCAGTACTTC. This encodes CASSTEWARETQYF.

The J gene is TRBJ1-2, the V gene TRBV6-5; no clear D gene. Germline assignment: CDR1 MNHEY and CDR2 SVGAGI. The V gene lost 10 bases and the J gene lost 2 bases, with 17 bases spanning the gap. This CDR3 comprises 14 residues. CDR3 in amino acids: CATRPGGRNYGYTF. DNA for the CDR3: TGTGCCACCAGGCCGGGAGGTCGAAACTATGGCTACACCTTC.

This chain joins TRBV9 and TRBJ1-4; TRBD1 aligns across 8 bases. The CDR3 contains 16 residues. Germline assignment: CDR1 SGDLS and CDR2 YYNGEE. The J segment lost 4 bases and the V segment lost 3 bases, leaving 8 bases of the junction unmatched. The CDR3 sequence: CASSAIGQGSNEKLFF. The CDR3 DNA reads as TGTGCCAGCAGCGCGATCGGACAGGGTAGTAATGAAAAACTGTTTTTT.

J is TRBJ1-2 and V is TRBV5-1; D is possibly TRBD1 (6 bases). The CDR3 contains 14 residues. The V and J ends lost 2 bases and 3 bases respectively, with 11 bases between them. Germline loops: CDR1 SGHRS, CDR2 YFSETQ. The CDR3 sequence: CASSLQGPDYGYTF. The CDR3 DNA reads TGCGCCAGCAGCTTACAGGGACCCGACTATGGCTACACCTTC.

This clone was found once. V gene TRBV5-1 combines with J gene TRBJ1-1; 7 positions agree with TRBD1. Germline-derived CDR1 and CDR2 are SGHRS and YFSETQ. The CDR3 is 18 amino acids. V was clipped by 4 bases and J by 0 bases; unmatched bases: 15. The DNA for the CDR3 is TGCGCCAGCAGCCCTCGCCGGGACAGCCTTAATATGAACACTGAAGCTTTCTTT. It codes for CASSPRRDSLNMNTEAFF.

The CDR3 loop is CASSLLTSGAIYEQYF. CDR3 nucleotide sequence: TGTGCCAGCAGCTTGCTGACTAGCGGGGCCATCTACGAGCAGTACTTC. The chain combines TRBV5-4 with TRBJ2-7; 11 bases are a match to TRBD2. Germline CDR1 is SGHNT and CDR2 is YYREEE (reference sequence). The ends lost 1 base at V and 3 bases at J; junction bases unmatched: 6. This CDR3 is built from 16 residues.

The chain links TRBV5-4 to TRBJ1-2; D might be TRBD1 (5 bases). Trimming stripped 0 bases from V and 0 bases from J, with 12 bases between. In germline, CDR1 is SGHNT, CDR2 YYREEE (reference sequence). The CDR3 extends over 16 amino acids. In nucleotides, the CDR3 is TGTGCCAGCAGCTTGGGCCGGGGGAGCGCTAACTATGGCTACACCTTC. Its protein is CASSLGRGSANYGYTF.

This clone was seen a handful of times. The J gene is TRBJ2-1, the V gene TRBV7-6; 7 bases agree with TRBD2. The CDR3 sequence is 16 residues long. Trimming cost V 6 bases and J 2 bases; bases outside gene matches: 10. From germline, CDR1 is SGHVS and CDR2 FNYEAQ. The chain's CDR3 is CASSYLAGIAYNEQFF. The CDR3 DNA sequence: TGTGCCAGCAGTTACTTAGCGGGTATCGCCTACAATGAGCAGTTCTTC.

This chain connects TRBV29-1 to TRBJ2-5; 7 bases map to TRBD1. Unmatched junction bases numbered 6, after V lost 4 bases and J lost 1 base. The germline V gene encodes CDR1 SQVTM and CDR2 ANQGSEA. The CDR3 spans 14 residues. The CDR3 DNA is TGCAGCGTTGTGGACAGGAGATTCCAAGAGACCCAGTACTTC. This gives the protein CSVVDRRFQETQYF.

The chain links TRBV11-2 to TRBJ2-2, with 7 bases matching TRBD1. Trimming cost V 8 bases and J 3 bases; bases outside gene matches: 6. The length of the CDR3 is 14 residues. Germline CDR1 reads SGHAT; CDR2 reads FQNNGV. In nucleotides, the CDR3 is TGTGCCAGCTACGTCACAGGGGACACCGGGGAGCTGTTTTTT. It is translated as CASYVTGDTGELFF.

The V call is TRBV30, the J call TRBJ2-7, with TRBD1 as a possible D gene (6 bases). Germline lookup yields CDR1 GTSNPN and CDR2 SVGIG (reference sequence). Trimming cost V 7 bases and J 6 bases, with 10 bases left between them. There are 10 residues in the CDR3. In nucleotides, the CDR3 is TGTGCCTCGGCAGGGGTCGAGCAGTACTTC. It encodes CASAGVEQYF.

This sequence joins TRBV2 and TRBJ1-2; tentatively, D is TRBD1 (5 bases). The germline gives CDR1 SNHLY, CDR2 FYNNEI. The CDR3 has 15 residues. V lost 2 bases to trimming and J lost 4 bases, with 14 bases between them. The CDR3 sequence: CASSESQGIFYGYTF. Here the CDR3 DNA reads TGTGCCAGCAGTGAAAGTCAGGGCATCTTCTATGGCTACACCTTC. Combining the CDR3 with reference TRBV2 and TRBJ1-2 gives the whole variable domain EPEVTQTPSHQVTQMGQEVILRCVPISNHLYFYWYRQILGQKVEFLVSFYNNEISEKSEIFDDQFSVERPDGSNFTLKIRSTKLEDSAMYFCASSESQGIFYGYTFGSGTRLTVV.

The chain links TRBV6-5 to TRBJ1-1; TRBD1 matches at 7 bases. CDR1 and CDR2 from the germline V gene are MNHEY and SVGAGI. V shed 6 bases and J 5 bases; nucleotides not matched to a gene: 6. The CDR3 consists of 13 residues. Here the CDR3 reads CASRQGQETEAFF. The CDR3 DNA reads TGTGCCAGCAGACAGGGGCAGGAAACTGAAGCTTTCTTT.

V and J are TRBV4-2 and TRBJ1-2; tentative D call: TRBD1 (5 bases). In germline, CDR1 is LGHNA, CDR2 YNFKEQ. The CDR3 is 17 amino acids. V was pared by 0 bases and J by 0 bases, with 14 bases between. Written as DNA, the CDR3 is TGTGCCAGCAGCCAAGATCCGGCCGGGGGACCTAACTATGGCTACACCTTC. It translates to CASSQDPAGGPNYGYTF.

The J gene is TRBJ2-5, the V gene TRBV6-1, with TRBD1 matching over 10 bases. CDR1 is MNHNS and CDR2 is SASEGT in the germline V gene. V dropped 3 bases and J dropped 5; count of bases not matched to a gene: 6. The CDR3 loop spans 15 amino acids. CDR3 amino acids: CASSDFGTGEETQYF. For the CDR3, the DNA is TGTGCCAGCAGTGATTTTGGGACAGGGGAGGAGACCCAGTACTTC.

The rearrangement joins TRBV19 to TRBJ2-6; D is unclear. The CDR3 loop spans 17 amino acids. Germline values: CDR1 LNHDA, CDR2 SQIVND (reference sequence). With 4 bases removed from V and 0 bases from J, the gap between germline ends came to 13 bases. The CDR3 here is CASSTAARSSGANVLTF. CDR3 in DNA: TGTGCCAGTAGTACCGCGGCCAGAAGCTCTGGGGCCAACGTCCTGACTTTC.

This chain joins TRBV7-6 and TRBJ2-5; possible D gene TRBD1, 6 bases. The CDR3 covers 14 residues. Germline values: CDR1 SGHVS, CDR2 FNYEAQ. Trimming stripped 5 bases from V and 7 bases from J, with 17 bases between. The chain's CDR3 is CASSPLVEGGTQYF. CDR3 nucleotide sequence: TGTGCCAGCAGCCCCTTAGTGGAAGGGGGGACCCAGTACTTC.

About this clone itself: At one end, the junction sequence differs from germline, possibly due to a read error. The chain employs TRBV27 and TRBJ1-1; 7 positions agree with TRBD1. CDR3 length: 14 amino acids. From germline, CDR1 is MNHEY and CDR2 SMNVEV (reference sequence). CDR3 in DNA: TGTGCCAGCAGTTTATCCAGGGGGAACGCTGAAGCTTTCTTT. Translation: CASSLSRGNAEAFF.